The clone carrying this T cell receptor (beta chain) was recorded a few times. The target antigen is unknown. The sample belongs to a study of CD8 T cells in ankylosing spondylitis. Study-level findings and limits: Significant enrichment of disease-linked clones was reportedly seen in matched ankylosing spondylitis synovial fluid. Characteristic of ankylosing spondylitis blood, it appeared, was a TCR beta motif comprising roughly eight highly homologous variants.

V gave up 2 bases and J gave up 4 bases, with 9 bases separating them. Germline V gene lookup returns CDR1 SGHKS and CDR2 YYEKEE (reference sequence). This CDR3 spans 13 amino acids. Making use of molecular barcodes, quantitative 5'-RACE generated TCR beta libraries. MiXCR, applied by TCRdb to the 5' RACE reads, yields one record per CDR3 protein. Among hundreds of thousands of distinct CDR3 sequences listed, around 26% were seen once. This TCR came from a male donor with ankylosing spondylitis. The sequencing sample was made of blood, either unsorted or a sorted T cell fraction (not recorded which). The chain links TRBV5-5 to TRBJ2-5; D is unclear. CDR3 residues: CASSLVTRETQYF. The CDR3 nucleotides read TGTGCCAGCAGCTTAGTCACGAGAGAGACCCAGTACTTC.